These 4 T cell receptor beta chains originate from one sample sequenced in a study of T-cell memory formation after mild COVID-19 (dated by TCRdb to the early 2020s). The library was obtained by 5' RACE. Sequencing was carried out with an Illumina NovaSeq 6000. TCRdb itself trimmed the public reads at Q25 with fastp, ran MiXCR and retained productive beta chains. CDR3 protein duplicates are merged, each entry listing the most common genes and DNA. For this sample the table gives 85,000 to 120,000 distinct CDR3 sequences, of which about an eighth were detected only once. Around 30% of the sample goes to the ten largest clones. Sequenced material: PBMCs or a T cell subset sorted from them (not recorded which). These receptors were obtained from an adult woman who had mild COVID-19 (a few samples of this study predate the infection). The sample titles of this study are shuffled in the database, so cell type and time point are left out; the donor was told from shared clones.

In this sample, this clonotype turned up a few times. The chain has TRBV30 and TRBJ2-1; tentatively, D is TRBD2 (5 bases). V shed 7 bases and J shed 6 bases, with 10 bases lying between them. CDR3 length equals 11 residues. Germline V lookup: CDR1 GTSNPN, CDR2 SVGIG (reference sequence). The CDR3 nucleotides are TGTGCCTCCGACGAGGGCAATGAGCAGTTCTTC. Translated, it gives CASDEGNEQFF.

This chain joins TRBV7-6 and TRBJ2-7; 8 bases fit TRBD1. The junction had 8 bases not matched to a gene; V was cut back by 5 bases and J by 5 bases. Germline lookup yields CDR1 SGHVS and CDR2 FNYEAQ. This CDR3 contains 14 residues. CDR3 sequence: CASSLGQGIHEQYF. The CDR3 nucleotides are TGTGCCAGCAGCCTAGGACAGGGAATTCACGAGCAGTACTTC. Full variable domain (remainder filled in from reference TRBV7-6 and TRBJ2-7): GAGVSQSPRYKVTKRGQDVALRCDPISGHVSLYWYRQALGQGPEFLTYFNYEAQQDKSGLPNDRFSAERPEGSISTLTIQRTEQRDSAMYRCASSLGQGIHEQYFGPGTRLTVT.

The rearrangement uses TRBV27 and TRBJ2-2, with D possibly called TRBD1 or TRBD2 (5 bases each). Per the germline V gene, CDR1 is MNHEY and CDR2 is SMNVEV (reference sequence). This CDR3 is 14 amino acids long. Trimming shortened V by 4 bases and J by 5 bases, and 11 bases separated the two germline ends. CDR3 coding DNA: TGTGCCAGCAGTTGGGACCGGCTAACCGGGGAGCTGTTTTTT. Amino acid sequence: CASSWDRLTGELFF.

Comments on this clonotype: With a much larger clone just one base away, this may be a read error. J is TRBJ2-7 and V is TRBV7-9; either TRBD1 or TRBD2 may fit D (6 bases each). The CDR3 spans 14 residues. CDR1 is SEHNR, CDR2 FQNEAQ, per germline (reference sequence). V was trimmed by 5 bases and J by 6 bases, leaving 17 bases between them. CDR3: CASSPWTAGCEQYF. The CDR3 DNA sequence: TGTGCCAGCAGCCCCTGGACAGCGGGCTGCGAGCAGTACTTC.